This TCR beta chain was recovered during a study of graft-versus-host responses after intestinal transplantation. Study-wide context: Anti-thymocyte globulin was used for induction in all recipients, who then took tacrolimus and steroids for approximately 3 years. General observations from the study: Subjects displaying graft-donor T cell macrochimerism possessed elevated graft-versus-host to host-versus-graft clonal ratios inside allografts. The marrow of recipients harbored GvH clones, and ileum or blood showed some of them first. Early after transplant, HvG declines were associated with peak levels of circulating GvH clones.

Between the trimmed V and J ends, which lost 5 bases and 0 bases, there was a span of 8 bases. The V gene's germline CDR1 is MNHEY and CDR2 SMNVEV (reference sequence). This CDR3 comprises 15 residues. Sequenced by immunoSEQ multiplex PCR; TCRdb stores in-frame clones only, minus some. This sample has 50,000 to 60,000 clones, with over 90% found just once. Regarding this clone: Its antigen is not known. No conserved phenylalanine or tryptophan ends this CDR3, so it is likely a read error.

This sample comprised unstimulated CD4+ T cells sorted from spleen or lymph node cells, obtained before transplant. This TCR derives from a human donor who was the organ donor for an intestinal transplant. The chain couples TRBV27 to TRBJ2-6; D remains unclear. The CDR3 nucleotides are TGTGCCAGCAGTCCAACCCCCTCTGGGGCCAACGTCCTGACTTCC. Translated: CASSPTPSGANVLTS.